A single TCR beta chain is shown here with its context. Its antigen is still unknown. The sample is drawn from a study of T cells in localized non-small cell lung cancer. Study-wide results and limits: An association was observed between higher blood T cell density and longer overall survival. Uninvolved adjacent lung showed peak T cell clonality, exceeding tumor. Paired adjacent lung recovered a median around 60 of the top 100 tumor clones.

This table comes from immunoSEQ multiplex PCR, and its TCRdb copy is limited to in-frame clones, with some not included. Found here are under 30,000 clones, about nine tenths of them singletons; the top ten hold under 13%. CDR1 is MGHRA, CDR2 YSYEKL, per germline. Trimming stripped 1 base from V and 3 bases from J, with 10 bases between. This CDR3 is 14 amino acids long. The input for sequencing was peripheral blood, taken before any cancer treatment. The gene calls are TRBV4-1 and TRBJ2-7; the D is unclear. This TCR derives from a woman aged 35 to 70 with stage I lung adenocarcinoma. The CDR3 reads CASSQGWKNYEQYF. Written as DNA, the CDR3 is TGCGCCAGCAGCCAAGGGTGGAAAAACTACGAGCAGTACTTC.